Listed here are 8 T cell receptor beta chains from one sample, sequenced in a study of T cells after posttransplantation cyclophosphamide. Only in-frame clones appear in the TCRdb table, and some are missing; sequencing was by immunoSEQ multiplex PCR. The sample was found to contain around 24,000 clones, and every one recurs. Treatment was busulfan-fludarabine conditioning, a marrow graft, and cyclophosphamide on days +3 and +4. The sequenced sample was PBMCs, obtained after allogeneic stem cell transplant with posttransplant cyclophosphamide. These receptor sequences come from a male patient under 35 who received an allogeneic stem cell transplant from a related donor, was CMV-positive, and had no GVHD. The graft donor may have contributed some T cells.

This clone has at least ten counts. The chain recombines TRBV9 with TRBJ1-3; D is ambiguous. The CDR3 has 16 residues. Trimming took off 0 bases at V and 0 bases at J, with 10 bases between the two ends. Per germline, CDR1 SGDLS and CDR2 YYNGEE. Here the CDR3 reads CASSVGVGLSGNTIYF. The CDR3 bases are TGTGCCAGCAGCGTAGGGGTGGGCCTCTCTGGAAACACCATATATTTT.

Many counts were recorded for this clone. The chain links TRBV18 to TRBJ1-6, with TRBD1 as a possible D gene (5 bases). Germline CDR1 and CDR2: KGHSH and LQKENI. V dropped 4 bases and J dropped 6 bases, with 16 bases sitting between them. The CDR3 has 16 amino acids. The CDR3 here is CASSQLTDSVNSPLHF. The CDR3 coding sequence is TGTGCCAGCTCACAACTGACCGACAGCGTTAATTCACCCCTCCACTTT. Full variable domain (remainder filled in from reference TRBV18 and TRBJ1-6): NAGVMQNPRHLVRRRGQEARLRCSPMKGHSHVYWYRQLPEEGLKFMVYLQKENIIDESGMPKERFSAEFPKEGPSILRIQQVVRGDSAAYFCASSQLTDSVNSPLHFGNGTRLTVT.

This clone was counted at least ten times. The chain combines TRBV28 with TRBJ2-7; perhaps TRBD1 as D (6 bases). Germline V CDR1 and CDR2: MDHEN, SYDVKM. Trimming shortened V by 5 bases and J by 0 bases, and 23 bases separated the two germline ends. This CDR3 has 18 amino acids. The CDR3 is CASSQPTGPARSSYEQYF. CDR3 sequence (DNA): TGTGCCAGCAGTCAACCTACAGGGCCTGCTAGGAGCTCCTACGAGCAGTACTTC.

This clone was counted ten times or more. The genes are TRBV6-5 and TRBJ1-2; D uncertain. Trimming cost V 0 bases and J 4 bases, with 9 bases left between them. Germline loops: CDR1 MNHEY, CDR2 SVGAGI. The CDR3 has 14 amino acids. CDR3 protein: CASSYSAGGYGYTF. In DNA, the CDR3 is TGTGCCAGCAGTTACTCAGCTGGAGGCTATGGCTACACCTTC.

This clone is judged medium-sized (0.01 to 0.1%). V gene TRBV10-1 combines with J gene TRBJ2-3; a weak D match, TRBD2 (5 bases). From germline, CDR1 is WNHNN and CDR2 SYGVQD (reference sequence). The CDR3 is 16 residues long. V lost 4 bases and J lost 10, with 24 bases in between. This CDR3 reads CASSANTGNPSQAQYF. CDR3 nucleotides: TGCGCCAGCAGTGCAAATACCGGGAACCCCAGCCAGGCGCAGTATTTT.

Many counts were recorded for this clone. This rearrangement joins TRBV5-1 to TRBJ2-7, with D tentatively TRBD2 (5 bases). Germline V gives CDR1 SGHRS, CDR2 YFSETQ. CDR3 length equals 13 residues. Trimming removed 0 bases from V and 6 bases from J, with 10 bases in between. This chain's CDR3 is CASSLGLEGEQYF. CDR3 DNA: TGCGCCAGCAGCTTGGGCCTAGAGGGCGAGCAGTACTTC.

This clone occurred many times. The rearrangement uses TRBV19 and TRBJ1-5; D might be TRBD1 (6 bases). The CDR3 totals 14 residues. Trimming stripped 3 bases from V and 2 bases from J, with 8 bases between. The germline CDR1 and CDR2 sequences are LNHDA and SQIVND (reference sequence). CDR3 DNA sequence: TGTGCCAGTAGTATTACAGGGCGCAATCAGCCCCAGCATTTT. Protein sequence: CASSITGRNQPQHF.

This clone has at least ten counts. The chain joins TRBV29-1 to TRBJ2-5; 7 nucleotides match TRBD2. CDR3 length equals 18 residues. Trimming took 2 bases from V and 0 from J; bases not matched to a gene: 15. Per germline, CDR1 SQVTM and CDR2 ANQGSEA. The CDR3 here is CSVEPSTPILAYQETQYF. CDR3 in DNA: TGCAGCGTTGAACCCTCCACCCCAATACTAGCGTACCAAGAGACCCAGTACTTC.